These 23 T cell receptor beta chains were all obtained from the same sample, sequenced in a study of early T cells in non-severe SARS-CoV-2 infection. TCRdb reanalysed the 5' RACE reads using MiXCR and keeps one entry per CDR3 protein. This sample has 87,000 or so distinct CDR3 sequences, with around 13% found just once. Sequencing input: whole blood. The receptors come from an adult who was a healthcare worker with PCR-confirmed SARS-CoV-2 infection or an uninfected control (not recorded which).

V gene TRBV7-3 combines with J gene TRBJ1-1; D might be TRBD1 (5 bases). The CDR3 spans 15 residues. Germline lookup yields CDR1 SGHTA and CDR2 FQGTGA. V lost 0 bases, J lost 3 bases, and 11 bases lay in between. The CDR3 loop reads CASSLTPGRDTEAFF. As DNA, the CDR3 is TGTGCCAGCAGCTTAACCCCTGGCAGGGACACTGAAGCTTTCTTT.

The J gene is TRBJ1-2, the V gene TRBV27, with 7 bases lining up with TRBD1. Germline V CDR1 and CDR2: MNHEY, SMNVEV (reference sequence). The CDR3 covers 14 residues. The trim removed 4 bases at V and 4 bases at J, leaving 6 bases unmatched. The CDR3 is CASSYTGDLYGYTF. In DNA form, the CDR3 reads TGTGCCAGCAGTTATACAGGGGACCTCTATGGCTACACCTTC.

This clonotype was seen a few times. The J gene is TRBJ1-1, the V gene TRBV29-1; D is perhaps TRBD1 (5 bases). V was cut by 0 bases and J by 0 bases, with 5 bases left in between. CDR1 and CDR2 (germline): SQVTM, ANQGSEA. The CDR3 totals 13 residues. This CDR3 is CSVEEGVNTEAFF. Written as DNA, the CDR3 is TGCAGCGTTGAAGAGGGGGTGAACACTGAAGCTTTCTTT.

This clonotype has ten or more counts. The rearrangement uses TRBV2 and TRBJ2-2; 13 nucleotides line up with TRBD2. The V gene end was trimmed by 5 bases and the J gene end by 5 bases; junction bases not matched to a gene: 2. The CDR3 totals 15 residues. Germline V CDR1 and CDR2: SNHLY, FYNNEI. The CDR3 spells CASSWTSGGTGELFF. CDR3 coding DNA: TGTGCCAGCAGTTGGACTAGCGGGGGTACCGGGGAGCTGTTTTTT.

V gene TRBV5-1 combines with J gene TRBJ2-5, with D tentatively TRBD1 (6 bases). Germline V CDR1 and CDR2: SGHRS, YFSETQ. The CDR3 runs to 17 residues. V was cut by 4 bases and J by 4 bases, with 23 bases left in between. As DNA, the CDR3 is TGCGCCAGCAGCAGGAGCCGGGACCCACTCAGGGGAGAGACCCAGTACTTC. This codes for CASSRSRDPLRGETQYF.

The chain has TRBV7-2 and TRBJ1-5, with 10 bases identical to TRBD1. The CDR3 spans 15 residues. V trimming: 3 bases; J trimming: 7 bases; junction bases outside the gene matches: 6. Germline V gives CDR1 SGHTA, CDR2 FQGNSA. The CDR3 DNA is TGTGCCAGCAGCTTGACCGGGACAGGGGCCCAGCCCCAGCATTTT. This gives the protein CASSLTGTGAQPQHF.

In its sample, this clonotype was seen a few times. This chain joins TRBV28 and TRBJ2-7, with 8 bases identical to TRBD1. Germline loops: CDR1 MDHEN, CDR2 SYDVKM. J lost 4 bases, V lost 4 bases, and 6 bases had no gene match. CDR3 length: 14 amino acids. The DNA for the CDR3 is TGTGCCAGCAGTTCCCGACAGGGGTTTTACGAGCAGTACTTC. It translates to CASSSRQGFYEQYF.

This clonotype has just a few counts. The V call is TRBV30, the J call TRBJ1-3; D gene ambiguous. The V gene lost 3 bases and the J gene lost 1 base, with 13 bases spanning the gap. CDR1 and CDR2 from the germline V gene are GTSNPN and SVGIG (reference sequence). CDR3 length: 15 amino acids. CDR3 sequence (DNA): TGTGCCTGGAGACGGCGCAGAACTTCTGGAAACACCATATATTTT. It encodes CAWRRRRTSGNTIYF. Drawing the rest from reference TRBV30 and TRBJ1-3, the complete variable domain is SQTIHQWPATLVQPVGSPLSLECTVEGTSNPNLYWYRQAAGRGLQLLFYSVGIGQISSEVPQNLSASRPQDRQFILSSKKLLLSDSGFYLCAWRRRRTSGNTIYFGEGSWLTVV.

The V call is TRBV7-2, the J call TRBJ2-1; D unresolved. Trimming left V 6 bases short and J 7 bases short, with 10 bases between. This CDR3 has 12 residues. Germline CDR1 is SGHTA and CDR2 is FQGNSA. CDR3 region: CASRVAQNEQFF. CDR3 bases: TGTGCCAGCAGGGTAGCCCAGAATGAGCAGTTCTTC.

This clonotype has a count of ten or more. The chain employs TRBV29-1 and TRBJ2-3, with D hard to call. CDR3 length: 12 residues. CDR1 SQVTM and CDR2 ANQGSEA come from the germline V gene. V was trimmed by 5 bases and J by 5 bases, leaving 11 bases between them. The CDR3 DNA reads TGCAGCGTTAAGTCGGGTAGAGATACGCAGTATTTT. Translated, it gives CSVKSGRDTQYF.

The rearrangement uses TRBV29-1 and TRBJ1-1; weak D call: TRBD1 (6 bases). CDR3 length: 13 residues. Trimming stripped 6 bases from V and 1 base from J, with 12 bases between. Per the germline V gene, CDR1 is SQVTM and CDR2 is ANQGSEA. CDR3: CSVGHSENTEAFF. Here the CDR3 DNA reads TGCAGCGTGGGACACAGCGAGAACACTGAAGCTTTCTTT.

This chain uses TRBV20-1 with TRBJ2-3, with D tentatively TRBD2 (6 bases). V dropped 5 bases and J dropped 0 bases, with 15 bases sitting between them. CDR3 size: 15 residues. The germline V gene encodes CDR1 DFQATT and CDR2 SNEGSKA (reference sequence). In DNA form, the CDR3 reads TGCAGTGCTTTTTCCCCCGGGACTAGCACAGATACGCAGTATTTT. Its protein product is CSAFSPGTSTDTQYF.

V gene TRBV19 combines with J gene TRBJ2-3; 9 nucleotides line up with TRBD2. CDR3 length: 15 residues. CDR1 and CDR2 from the germline V gene are LNHDA and SQIVND (reference sequence). The junction had 6 bases not matched to a gene; V was cut back by 2 bases and J by 6 bases. This CDR3 reads CASSIRAGGSDTQYF. The CDR3 bases are TGTGCCAGTAGTATAAGAGCGGGGGGATCCGATACGCAGTATTTT. The complete variable domain, with remaining parts taken from reference TRBV19 and TRBJ2-3, reads DGGITQSPKYLFRKEGQNVTLSCEQNLNHDAMYWYRQDPGQGLRLIYYSQIVNDFQKGDIAEGYSVSREKKESFPLTVTSAQKNPTAFYLCASSIRAGGSDTQYFGPGTRLTVL.

This clonotype was recorded a few times. In this CDR3 the conserved last residue, phenylalanine or tryptophan, is missing, so a read error is likely. The DNA is omitted, as the CDR3 cannot be located on it reliably, and the CDR3 follows TCRdb's listing. The chain combines TRBV3-1 with TRBJ2-1. The length of the CDR3 is 12 amino acids, counting both ends. CDR1 is LGHDT, CDR2 YNNKEL, per germline (reference sequence). CDR3 region: CASSQDSLVIRL.

A few counts support this clonotype. The gene calls are TRBV7-9 and TRBJ1-1; D unresolved. This CDR3 comprises 13 residues. Per germline, CDR1 SEHNR and CDR2 FQNEAQ (reference sequence). Trimming took 3 bases from V and 5 from J, leaving 10 bases between them. The CDR3, as DNA: TGTGCCAGCAGCTTGACTGAGAATACTGAAGCTTTCTTT. Its protein is CASSLTENTEAFF.

This clonotype was detected ten times or more. This chain uses TRBV6-6 with TRBJ2-3; D could derive from TRBD1 or TRBD2 (5 bases each). The germline V and J ends were trimmed by 10 bases and 0 bases, with 14 bases remaining between them. Germline V gene lookup returns CDR1 MNHNY and CDR2 SVGAGI (reference sequence). CDR3 size: 14 residues. CDR3 nucleotides: TGTGCCACGGGACGGCAGGGCAGCACAGATACGCAGTATTTT. Amino acids: CATGRQGSTDTQYF.

In DNA, the CDR3 is TGTGCCAGCAGCCTCCGACAGGGAAGGCAGACCCAGTACTTC. Its protein product is CASSLRQGRQTQYF. The chain has TRBV7-2 and TRBJ2-5, with 7 positions matching TRBD1. The junction had 9 bases not matched to a gene; V was cut back by 5 bases and J by 6 bases. This CDR3 region has 14 residues. Germline V gene lookup returns CDR1 SGHTA and CDR2 FQGNSA.

CDR3 protein: CASRPVRGNSNQPQHF. The DNA for the CDR3 is TGTGCCAGCAGGCCCGTCAGGGGGAATAGCAATCAGCCCCAGCATTTT. This sequence joins TRBV27 and TRBJ1-5; 7 bases map to TRBD1. Trimming removed 6 bases from V and 0 bases from J; junction bases left unmatched: 8. The germline V gene has CDR1 MNHEY and CDR2 SMNVEV (reference sequence). This CDR3 has 16 amino acids.

In its sample, this clonotype was seen a few times. The chain carries TRBV27 and TRBJ2-3; D gene unclear. Trimming took 9 bases from V and 1 from J, leaving 11 bases between them. This CDR3 has 13 residues. Germline V gene sequence: CDR1 MNHEY, CDR2 SMNVEV (reference sequence). CDR3 sequence (DNA): TGTGCCAGGCCGAGCCCCGGCACAGATACGCAGTATTTT. Translated, it gives CARPSPGTDTQYF.

This clonotype has only a few counts. The chain is built from TRBV5-5 and TRBJ1-4, with 11 nucleotides matching TRBD1. This CDR3 comprises 15 residues. The germline V gene encodes CDR1 SGHKS and CDR2 YYEKEE (reference sequence). Germline trimming cut 2 bases from V and 8 bases from J; bases unmatched to any gene: 5. CDR3 amino acids: CASSFTGTGGEKLFF. The CDR3 DNA is TGTGCCAGCAGCTTCACCGGGACAGGGGGAGAAAAACTGTTTTTT.

The rearrangement uses TRBV6-5 and TRBJ2-6, with D tentatively TRBD1 (5 bases). Germline V gene lookup returns CDR1 MNHEY and CDR2 SVGAGI. The CDR3 consists of 15 residues. The ends were cut back, 6 bases at V and 0 bases at J, with 9 bases in the middle. CDR3 sequence: CASRHRSSGANVLTF. The DNA of the CDR3 is TGTGCCAGCAGGCACAGGAGCTCTGGGGCCAACGTCCTGACTTTC.

The count of this clonotype is one. V usage is TRBV6-4 and J usage is TRBJ2-2; 8 bases map to TRBD1. The CDR3 is 14 amino acids. CDR1 is MRHNA, CDR2 SNTAGT, per germline. The junction had 5 bases not matched to a gene; V was cut back by 7 bases and J by 4 bases. CDR3 protein: CASMRQGTTGELFF. CDR3 in DNA: TGTGCCAGCATGAGACAGGGGACCACCGGGGAGCTGTTTTTT.

This chain uses TRBV7-2 with TRBJ2-7; 10 nucleotides line up with TRBD1. This CDR3 is 14 amino acids long. Trimming at V came to 5 bases and at J to 4 bases, leaving 5 bases not matched to a gene. Germline loops: CDR1 SGHTA, CDR2 FQGNSA. The CDR3 protein is CASSADRGPYEQYF. DNA of the CDR3: TGTGCCAGCAGCGCCGACAGGGGGCCATACGAGCAGTACTTC.